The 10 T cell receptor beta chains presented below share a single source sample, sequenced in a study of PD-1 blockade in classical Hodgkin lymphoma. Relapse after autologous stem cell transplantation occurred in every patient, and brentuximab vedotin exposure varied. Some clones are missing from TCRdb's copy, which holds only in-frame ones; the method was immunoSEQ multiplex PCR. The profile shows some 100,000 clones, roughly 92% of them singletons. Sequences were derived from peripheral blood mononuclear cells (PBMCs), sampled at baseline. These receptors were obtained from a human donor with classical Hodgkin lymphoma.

Here the CDR3 DNA reads TGTGCCAGCAGAAGGGCGGACAGGGCAAATCAGCCCCAGCATTTT. As protein: CASRRADRANQPQHF. The gene calls are TRBV27 and TRBJ1-5, with 8 bases fitting TRBD1. CDR1 is MNHEY and CDR2 is SMNVEV in the germline V gene (reference sequence). This CDR3 is 15 amino acids long. J lost 4 bases, V lost 6 bases, and 8 bases had no gene match.

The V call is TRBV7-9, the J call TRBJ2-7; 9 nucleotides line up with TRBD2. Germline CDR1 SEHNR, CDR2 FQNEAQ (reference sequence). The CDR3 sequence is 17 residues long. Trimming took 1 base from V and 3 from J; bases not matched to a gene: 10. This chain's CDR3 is CASSLEVGTSPDYEQYF. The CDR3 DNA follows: TGTGCCAGCAGCTTAGAGGTTGGGACTAGCCCGGACTACGAGCAGTACTTC.

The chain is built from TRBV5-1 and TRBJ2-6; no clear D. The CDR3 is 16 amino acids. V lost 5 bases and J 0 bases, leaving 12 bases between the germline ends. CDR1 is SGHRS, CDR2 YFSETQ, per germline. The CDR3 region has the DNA TGCGCCAGCAGTGAGCAGCCCTCCTCTGGGGCCAACGTCCTGACTTTC. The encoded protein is CASSEQPSSGANVLTF.

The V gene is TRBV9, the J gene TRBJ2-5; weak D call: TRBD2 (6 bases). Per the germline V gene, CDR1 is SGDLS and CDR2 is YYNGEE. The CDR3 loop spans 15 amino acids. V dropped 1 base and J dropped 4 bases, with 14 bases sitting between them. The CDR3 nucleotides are TGTGCCAGCAGCGTATTCGGGGGAGGATTAGAGACCCAGTACTTC. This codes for CASSVFGGGLETQYF.

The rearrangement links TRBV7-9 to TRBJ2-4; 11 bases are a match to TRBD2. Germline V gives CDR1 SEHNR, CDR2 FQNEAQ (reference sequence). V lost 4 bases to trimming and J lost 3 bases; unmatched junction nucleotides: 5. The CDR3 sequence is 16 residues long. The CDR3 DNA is TGTGCCAGCAGCTCGGTAGCGGGAGGGGACAAAAACATTCAGTACTTC. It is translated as CASSSVAGGDKNIQYF.

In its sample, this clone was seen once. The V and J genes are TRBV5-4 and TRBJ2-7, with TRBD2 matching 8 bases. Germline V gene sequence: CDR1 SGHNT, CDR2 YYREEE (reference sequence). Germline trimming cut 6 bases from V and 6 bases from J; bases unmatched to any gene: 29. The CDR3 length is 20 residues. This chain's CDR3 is CASTPGPRLAGGLTQLEQYF. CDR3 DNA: TGTGCCAGCACCCCAGGGCCTCGTCTGGCGGGAGGTCTAACCCAACTCGAGCAGTACTTC.

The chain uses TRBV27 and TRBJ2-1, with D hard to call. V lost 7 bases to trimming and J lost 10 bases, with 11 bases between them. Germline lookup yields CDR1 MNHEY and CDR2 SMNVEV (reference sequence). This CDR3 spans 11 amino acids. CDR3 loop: CASMVYGEQFF. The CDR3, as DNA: TGTGCCAGCATGGTATATGGCGAGCAGTTCTTC.

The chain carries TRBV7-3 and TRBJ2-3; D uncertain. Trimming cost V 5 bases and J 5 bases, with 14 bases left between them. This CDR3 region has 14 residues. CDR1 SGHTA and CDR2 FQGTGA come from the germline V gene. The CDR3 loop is CASSPPDQRDTQYF. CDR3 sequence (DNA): TGTGCCAGCAGCCCGCCGGACCAGAGAGATACGCAGTATTTT. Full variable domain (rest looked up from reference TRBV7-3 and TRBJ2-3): GAGVSQTPSNKVTEKGKYVELRCDPISGHTALYWYRQSLGQGPEFLIYFQGTGAADDSGLPNDRFFAVRPEGSVSTLKIQRTERGDSAVYLCASSPPDQRDTQYFGPGTRLTVL.

As DNA, the CDR3 is TGTGCCACCAGCCAACCCGATGACAGGGACCATTGGGGGGCCAACGTCCTGACTTTC. It codes for CATSQPDDRDHWGANVLTF. The chain combines TRBV10-3 with TRBJ2-6; 7 bases match TRBD1. The CDR3 covers 19 residues. Per germline, CDR1 ENHRY and CDR2 SYGVKD. The ends lost 10 bases at V and 4 bases at J; junction bases unmatched: 22.

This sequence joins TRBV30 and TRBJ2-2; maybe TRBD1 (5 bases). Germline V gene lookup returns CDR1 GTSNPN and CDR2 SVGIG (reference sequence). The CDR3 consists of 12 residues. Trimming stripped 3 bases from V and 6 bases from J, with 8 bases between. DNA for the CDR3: TGTGCCTGGAGAGGGGAAGCCGGGGAGCTGTTTTTT. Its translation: CAWRGEAGELFF.